This is a list of T cell receptor beta chains from one sample in a study of T cell repertoires in cytomegalovirus infection. One entry per CDR3 protein, called by TCRdb with MiXCR from the reads. The sample carries approximately 290,000 distinct CDR3 sequences, about 23% recorded once. The sequenced sample was PBMCs. These receptors were collected from a human donor in good health (CMV status not recorded). Some clones in this sample may be carry-over from other donors' samples. Both conserved end residues are part of each CDR3. The D gene is left open where the match is weak. The size entry is marked missing in some rows and otherwise reads once, few, many or a size class.

clone size: .
V gene: TRBV5-1
D gene: .
J gene: TRBJ1-1
CDR3 length: 14
CDR3 protein: CASSGLGGATEAFF
CDR3 DNA: TGCGCCAGCAGCGGACTGGGGGGAGCCACTGAAGCTTTCTTT

clone size: .
V gene: TRBV10-3
D gene: .
J gene: TRBJ2-2
CDR3 length: 13
CDR3 protein: CAISTGPTGELFF
CDR3 DNA: TGTGCCATCAGTACGGGGCCCACCGGGGAGCTGTTTTTT

clone size: few
V gene: TRBV5-6
D gene: .
J gene: TRBJ2-1
CDR3 length: 13
CDR3 protein: CASSPYRVNEQFF
CDR3 DNA: TGTGCCAGCAGCCCCTACAGGGTCAATGAGCAGTTCTTC

clone size: few
V gene: TRBV30
D gene: .
J gene: TRBJ2-1
CDR3 length: 12
CDR3 protein: CAWSVKGGEQFF
CDR3 DNA: TGTGCCTGGAGTGTAAAGGGTGGTGAGCAGTTCTTC

clone size: many
V gene: TRBV7-2
D gene: TRBD1
J gene: TRBJ2-3
CDR3 length: 15
CDR3 protein: CASSPRTGYTDTQYF
CDR3 DNA: TGTGCCAGCAGCCCGCGGACAGGGTACACAGATACGCAGTATTTT

clone size: .
V gene: TRBV5-1
D gene: .
J gene: TRBJ2-3
CDR3 length: 15
CDR3 protein: CASSSQSDSTDTQYF
CDR3 DNA: TGCGCCAGCAGCTCCCAATCCGACAGCACAGATACGCAGTATTTT

clone size: .
V gene: TRBV28
D gene: TRBD2
J gene: TRBJ2-4
CDR3 length: 13
CDR3 protein: CASSSSGMNIQYF
CDR3 DNA: TGTGCCAGCAGTTCTAGCGGGATGAACATTCAGTACTTC

clone size: .
V gene: TRBV19
D gene: .
J gene: TRBJ1-5
CDR3 length: 16
CDR3 protein: CASSETGWGGNQPQHF
CDR3 DNA: TGTGCCAGTAGTGAGACAGGCTGGGGAGGCAATCAGCCCCAGCATTTT

clone size: .
V gene: TRBV7-2
D gene: TRBD2
J gene: TRBJ2-3
CDR3 length: 17
CDR3 protein: CASSFRTSGRGIDTQYF
CDR3 DNA: TGTGCCAGCAGCTTCAGGACTAGCGGGAGGGGGATAGATACGCAGTATTTT

clone size: .
V gene: TRBV5-1
D gene: .
J gene: TRBJ2-2
CDR3 length: 14
CDR3 protein: CASSPTQNTGELFF
CDR3 DNA: TGCGCCAGCAGCCCGACACAGAACACCGGGGAGCTGTTTTTT

clone size: .
V gene: TRBV20-1
D gene: .
J gene: TRBJ1-2
CDR3 length: 12
CDR3 protein: CSASGQNYGYTF
CDR3 DNA: TGCAGTGCTAGTGGGCAGAACTATGGCTACACCTTC

clone size: .
V gene: TRBV19
D gene: .
J gene: TRBJ2-5
CDR3 length: 14
CDR3 protein: CASSKFRFGETQYF
CDR3 DNA: TGTGCCAGTAGTAAATTTAGATTCGGAGAGACCCAGTACTTC

clone size: many
V gene: TRBV7-2
D gene: .
J gene: TRBJ1-6
CDR3 length: 15
CDR3 protein: CASSLNSLGGSPLHF
CDR3 DNA: TGTGCCAGCAGCTTAAATTCGCTGGGAGGCTCACCCCTCCACTTT

clone size: .
V gene: TRBV18
D gene: .
J gene: TRBJ1-3
CDR3 length: 15
CDR3 protein: CASSTDRTHGNTIYF
CDR3 DNA: TGTGCCAGCTCAACCGACAGGACCCACGGAAACACCATATATTTT

clone size: medium-sized
V gene: TRBV7-2
D gene: TRBD1
J gene: TRBJ1-5
CDR3 length: 13
CDR3 protein: CASSFDRDQPQHF
CDR3 DNA: TGTGCCAGCAGCTTCGACAGGGATCAGCCCCAGCATTTT

clone size: few
V gene: TRBV5-5
D gene: .
J gene: TRBJ2-1
CDR3 length: 20
CDR3 protein: CASSLDMDMWLASSYNEQFF
CDR3 DNA: TGTGCCAGCAGCTTGGATATGGACATGTGGCTAGCGAGCTCCTACAATGAGCAGTTCTTC

clone size: .
V gene: TRBV28
D gene: TRBD2
J gene: TRBJ2-1
CDR3 length: 12
CDR3 protein: CASLAGEDEQFF
CDR3 DNA: TGTGCCAGCCTAGCGGGAGAAGATGAGCAGTTCTTC

clone size: .
V gene: TRBV7-2
D gene: .
J gene: TRBJ2-1
CDR3 length: 15
CDR3 protein: CASSLARGYYNEQFF
CDR3 DNA: TGTGCCAGCAGCTTAGCAAGGGGATACTACAATGAGCAGTTCTTC

clone size: few
V gene: TRBV27
D gene: TRBD2
J gene: TRBJ2-7
CDR3 length: 14
CDR3 protein: CASSFIRGAYEQYF
CDR3 DNA: TGTGCCAGCAGTTTTATACGGGGGGCCTACGAGCAGTACTTC

clone size: medium-sized
V gene: TRBV7-9
D gene: TRBD2
J gene: TRBJ2-1
CDR3 length: 13
CDR3 protein: CASSSMGLEGPIF
CDR3 DNA: TGTGCCAGCAGCTCAATGGGACTAGAGGGCCCTATCTTC

clone size: few
V gene: TRBV7-2
D gene: .
J gene: TRBJ1-1
CDR3 length: 14
CDR3 protein: CASSPGVVNTEAFF
CDR3 DNA: TGTGCCAGCAGCCCAGGGGTCGTGAACACTGAAGCTTTCTTT

clone size: .
V gene: TRBV28
D gene: .
J gene: TRBJ2-7
CDR3 length: 14
CDR3 protein: CASSSPGQTYEQYF
CDR3 DNA: TGTGCCAGCAGTTCCCCCGGACAGACTTACGAGCAGTACTTC

clone size: .
V gene: TRBV29-1
D gene: .
J gene: TRBJ2-3
CDR3 length: 13
CDR3 protein: CSVGGEYTDTQYF
CDR3 DNA: TGCAGCGTTGGGGGGGAGTACACAGATACGCAGTATTTT

clone size: few
V gene: TRBV7-2
D gene: .
J gene: TRBJ2-1
CDR3 length: 14
CDR3 protein: CASSTYRDKNEQFF
CDR3 DNA: TGTGCCAGCAGCACGTACCGGGACAAGAATGAGCAGTTCTTC

clone size: .
V gene: TRBV24-1
D gene: TRBD2
J gene: TRBJ2-3
CDR3 length: 14
CDR3 protein: CATSSGSWTDTQYF
CDR3 DNA: TGTGCCACCAGTAGCGGGAGTTGGACAGATACGCAGTATTTT

clone size: .
V gene: TRBV29-1
D gene: .
J gene: TRBJ1-4
CDR3 length: 12
CDR3 protein: CSVGAPNEKLFF
CDR3 DNA: TGCAGCGTTGGCGCTCCTAATGAAAAACTGTTTTTT

clone size: few
V gene: TRBV7-3
D gene: .
J gene: TRBJ1-1
CDR3 length: 16
CDR3 protein: CASSLTAGALDTEAFF
CDR3 DNA: TGTGCCAGCAGCTTAACCGCAGGAGCCCTTGACACTGAAGCTTTCTTT

clone size: few
V gene: TRBV4-2
D gene: .
J gene: TRBJ2-5
CDR3 length: 14
CDR3 protein: CASSQPQAGETQYF
CDR3 DNA: TGTGCCAGCAGCCAACCCCAGGCTGGAGAGACCCAGTACTTC

clone size: many
V gene: TRBV7-2
D gene: .
J gene: TRBJ1-3
CDR3 length: 13
CDR3 protein: CASSLNRESTIYF
CDR3 DNA: TGTGCCAGCAGCTTAAACAGGGAGAGCACCATATATTTT

clone size: .
V gene: TRBV6-2/TRBV6-3
D gene: .
J gene: TRBJ2-2
CDR3 length: 11
CDR3 protein: CASRDTGELFF
CDR3 DNA: TGTGCCAGCAGGGACACCGGGGAGCTGTTTTTT

clone size: .
V gene: TRBV7-7
D gene: .
J gene: TRBJ1-1
CDR3 length: 13
CDR3 protein: CASSLSEGTEAFF
CDR3 DNA: TGTGCTAGCAGCTTATCCGAGGGGACTGAAGCTTTCTTT

clone size: .
V gene: TRBV2
D gene: TRBD1
J gene: TRBJ1-5
CDR3 length: 14
CDR3 protein: CARGGQGKGQPQHF
CDR3 DNA: TGTGCCAGGGGGGGACAGGGAAAAGGGCAGCCCCAGCATTTT